What follows is one T cell receptor beta chain and its context. What it recognizes is unknown. This entry comes from a study of cytotoxic CD8 clonotypes in ibrutinib-treated CLL. Study as a whole: Timing of response sample collection was a median roughly twelve months after treatment start, with a range of 6 to 36.

The V gene's germline CDR1 is SGHKS and CDR2 YYEKEE (reference sequence). The CDR3 spans 14 residues. V shed 5 bases and J shed 1 base, with 10 bases lying between them. Broader study findings: The clonality went up when patients responded to ibrutinib and dropped back toward baseline at progression. Starting clonality was above that of age-matched healthy donors and tracked circulating CD8+ T-cell counts.

Profiled with immunoSEQ multiplex PCR; TCRdb holds only in-frame clones, not every one. This sample has under 200,000 clones; approximately 80% occur once, and the top ten carry roughly 1.9%. Here the sequenced sample was PBMCs, taken after 12 months of ibrutinib treatment. This receptor was taken from a human donor with chronic lymphocytic leukemia. The chain links TRBV5-5 to TRBJ1-5; D unclear. The CDR3: CASRSGGSNQPQHF. The DNA for the CDR3 is TGTGCCAGCAGATCCGGCGGGAGCAATCAGCCCCAGCATTTT.